Following are 5 T cell receptor beta chains from one sample sequenced in a study of T cell responses to AZD1222 COVID-19 vaccine. Using immunoSEQ multiplex PCR, the repertoire was profiled, and TCRdb retains in-frame clones only, with some absent. The sample lists 95,000 to 150,000 clones, roughly nine tenths occurring once. Material: peripheral blood, obtained on day 0 of AZD1222 vaccination. These receptors originate from an adult in good health.

This clone appeared a few times. V usage is TRBV7-8 and J usage is TRBJ1-3; TRBD1 is a possible D gene (6 bases). V was clipped by 5 bases and J by 4 bases, with 15 bases between them. The germline CDR1 and CDR2 sequences are SGHVS and FQNEAQ. This CDR3 comprises 15 residues. Here the CDR3 DNA reads TGTGCCAGCAGCCCGGCAGGGACATCGGGAAACACCATATATTTT. Residues: CASSPAGTSGNTIYF.

The V gene is TRBV6-6, the J gene TRBJ1-1, with a tentative D call TRBD1 (6 bases). Trimming removed 6 bases from V and 0 bases from J, with 14 bases in between. The CDR3 runs 15 residues. Germline V gives CDR1 MNHNY, CDR2 SVGAGI (reference sequence). The CDR3 loop reads CASSPGVGVNTEAFF. Here the CDR3 DNA reads TGTGCCAGCAGCCCAGGGGTAGGAGTGAACACTGAAGCTTTCTTT.

This chain connects TRBV5-6 to TRBJ2-7; 14 nucleotides align to TRBD2. This CDR3 contains 17 residues. CDR1 and CDR2 (germline): SGHDT, YYEEEE. The junction had 8 bases not matched to a gene; V was cut back by 4 bases and J by 2 bases. The CDR3 loop reads CASSPGTSGSRPYEQYF. The DNA for the CDR3 is TGTGCCAGCAGCCCGGGGACTAGCGGGAGCAGGCCCTACGAGCAGTACTTC.

Only a few counts were recorded for this clone. The chain carries TRBV13 and TRBJ2-3, with TRBD2 as a possible D gene (6 bases). The CDR3 has 15 amino acids. Looked up from germline, CDR1 is PRHDT and CDR2 is FYEKMQ (reference sequence). V lost 0 bases and J 2 bases, leaving 9 bases between the germline ends. The CDR3 DNA is TGTGCCAGCAGCTTAGGCCTAGCGCCCACAGATACGCAGTATTTT. It yields the protein CASSLGLAPTDTQYF.

The chain employs TRBV27 and TRBJ1-2, with 7 bases aligning to TRBD1. Germline V gives CDR1 MNHEY, CDR2 SMNVEV (reference sequence). After removal of 3 bases from V and 3 bases from J, the junction contained 16 bases not matched to a gene. The CDR3 has 18 amino acids. Written as DNA, the CDR3 is TGTGCCAGCAGTTTTCTCACACCTACAGGGGCCCTAGACTATGGCTACACCTTC. The encoded protein is CASSFLTPTGALDYGYTF.